This T cell receptor beta chain was obtained from a study of cytomegalovirus exposure and HLA in healthy donors. As concerns this clone: Additional DNA sequences in this sample encode the identical CDR3.

In the PCR, 60 Vbeta and 13 Jbeta primers were used. Assay used: immunoSEQ multiplex PCR; TCRdb lists only in-frame clones, some missing. The sample consists of approximately 240,000 clones, 82% of them appearing once. Germline CDR1 is SGHTA and CDR2 is FQGNSA. J was trimmed by 2 bases and V by 5 bases; bases with no gene match: 5. The CDR3 is made up of 14 amino acids. The receptor was derived from a woman in her 40s in good health and CMV-seropositive. Sequences were obtained from PBMCs. The rearrangement links TRBV7-2 to TRBJ2-7, with 8 bases identical to TRBD1. CDR3 nucleotides: TGTGCCAGCAGCCCTGGACAGGGCCCCTACGAGCAGTACTTC. Residues: CASSPGQGPYEQYF.